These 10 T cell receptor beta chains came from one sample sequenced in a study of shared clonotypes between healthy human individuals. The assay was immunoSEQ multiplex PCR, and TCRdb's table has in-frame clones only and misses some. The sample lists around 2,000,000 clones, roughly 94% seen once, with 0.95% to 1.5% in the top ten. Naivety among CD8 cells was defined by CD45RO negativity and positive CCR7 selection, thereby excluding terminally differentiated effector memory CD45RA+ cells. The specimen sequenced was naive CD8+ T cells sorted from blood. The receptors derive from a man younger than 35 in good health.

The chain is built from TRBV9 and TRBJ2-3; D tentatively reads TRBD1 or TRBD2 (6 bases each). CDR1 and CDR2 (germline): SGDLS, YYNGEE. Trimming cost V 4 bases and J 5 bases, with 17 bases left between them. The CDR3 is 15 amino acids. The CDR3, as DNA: TGTGCCAGCAGCCTTCGGGGGCGCTCACAAGATACGCAGTATTTT. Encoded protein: CASSLRGRSQDTQYF.

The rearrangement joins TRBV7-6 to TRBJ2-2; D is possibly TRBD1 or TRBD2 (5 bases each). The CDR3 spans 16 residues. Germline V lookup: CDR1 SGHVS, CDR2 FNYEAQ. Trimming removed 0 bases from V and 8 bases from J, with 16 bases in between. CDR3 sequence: CASSLADREGAGELFF. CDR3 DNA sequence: TGTGCCAGCAGCTTAGCCGATCGGGAAGGGGCGGGGGAGCTGTTTTTT.

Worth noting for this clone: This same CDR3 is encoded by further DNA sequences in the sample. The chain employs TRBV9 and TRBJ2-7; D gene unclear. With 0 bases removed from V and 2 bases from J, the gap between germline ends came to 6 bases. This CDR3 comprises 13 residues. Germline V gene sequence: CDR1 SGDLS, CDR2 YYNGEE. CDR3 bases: TGTGCCAGCAGCGTAGGGAATACCTACGAGCAGTACTTC. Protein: CASSVGNTYEQYF.

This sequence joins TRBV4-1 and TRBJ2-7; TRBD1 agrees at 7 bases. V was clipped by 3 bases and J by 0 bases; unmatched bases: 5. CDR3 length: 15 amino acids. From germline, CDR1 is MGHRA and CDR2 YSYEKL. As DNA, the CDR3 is TGCGCCAGCAGCCACTCGACAGGGACCTCCTACGAGCAGTACTTC. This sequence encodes CASSHSTGTSYEQYF.

The CDR3: CASMTTGELFF. The CDR3 region has the DNA TGTGCCAGCATGACGACGGGGGAGCTGTTTTTT. J is TRBJ2-2 and V is TRBV6-5, with D uncertain. Deletions cut 7 bases from V and 8 bases from J, with 8 bases between. The CDR3 is made up of 11 amino acids. The germline CDR1 and CDR2 sequences are MNHEY and SVGAGI.

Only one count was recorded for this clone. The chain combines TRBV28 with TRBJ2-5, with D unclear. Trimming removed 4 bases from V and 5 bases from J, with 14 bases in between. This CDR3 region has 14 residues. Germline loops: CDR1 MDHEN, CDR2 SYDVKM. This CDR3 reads CASSSGLGRETQYF. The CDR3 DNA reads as TGTGCCAGCAGTTCGGGCCTCGGAAGGGAGACCCAGTACTTC.

The CDR3, as DNA: TGTGCCAGCAGCTTAGGAAAGCTCCCGGTCAATGAGCAGTTCTTC. Translation gives CASSLGKLPVNEQFF. The V gene is TRBV7-6, the J gene TRBJ2-1; no clear D gene. This CDR3 is built from 15 residues. V was pared by 1 base and J by 6 bases, with 13 bases between. CDR1 is SGHVS, CDR2 FNYEAQ, per germline.

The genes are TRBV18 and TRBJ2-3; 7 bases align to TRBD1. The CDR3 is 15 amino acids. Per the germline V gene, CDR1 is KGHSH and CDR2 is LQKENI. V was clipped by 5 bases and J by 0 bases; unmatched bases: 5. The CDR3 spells CASSSQTGSTDTQYF. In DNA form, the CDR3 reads TGTGCCAGCTCATCGCAGACAGGGAGCACAGATACGCAGTATTTT.

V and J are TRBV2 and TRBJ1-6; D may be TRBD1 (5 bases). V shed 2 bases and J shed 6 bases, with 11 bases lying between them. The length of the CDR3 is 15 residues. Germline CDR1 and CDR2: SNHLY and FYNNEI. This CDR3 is CASSELGTVNSPLHF. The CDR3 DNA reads TGTGCCAGCAGTGAATTGGGGACGGTTAATTCACCCCTCCACTTT.

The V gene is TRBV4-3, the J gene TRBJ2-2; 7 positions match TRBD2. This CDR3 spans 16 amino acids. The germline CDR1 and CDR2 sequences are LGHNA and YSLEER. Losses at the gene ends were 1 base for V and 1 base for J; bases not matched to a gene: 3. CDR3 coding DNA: TGCGCCAGCAGCCAAGTAATAGCGGGGAACACCGGGGAGCTGTTTTTT. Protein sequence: CASSQVIAGNTGELFF.